The 25 T cell receptor beta chains listed next were all sequenced from one sample in a study of molecular identifiers for immune sequencing clone quantification. TCRdb re-analysed the PCR reads in MiXCR, keeping a single row per CDR3 protein. The data contain roughly 97,000 distinct CDR3 sequences, roughly a quarter of them singletons. The sequencing sample was made of naive CD8+ T cells from blood, with Jurkat cell RNA spiked in. Noted subset: FACS-sorted CD8+CD4-CCR7+CD45RA+ naive T cells. These receptor sequences come from a human donor in good health. Some libraries in this study had Jurkat cell RNA spiked in.

This clonotype was seen many times. This chain connects TRBV7-9 to TRBJ2-7, with TRBD1 matching 9 bases. Germline V gene sequence: CDR1 SEHNR, CDR2 FQNEAQ (reference sequence). The CDR3 has 18 amino acids. V lost 5 bases to trimming and J lost 2 bases; unmatched junction nucleotides: 16. Here the CDR3 DNA reads TGTGCCAGCAGCCCCCCATTCCTCTCTCGGACAGGGGCCTACGAGCAGTACTTC. Encoded protein: CASSPPFLSRTGAYEQYF.

This clonotype was seen repeatedly, ten times or more. The rearrangement joins TRBV28 to TRBJ2-1; D may be TRBD1 (5 bases). V was pared by 1 base and J by 4 bases, with 11 bases between. From germline, CDR1 is MDHEN and CDR2 SYDVKM. There are 15 residues in the CDR3. The CDR3 DNA reads as TGTGCCAGCAGTTTATTGTGGGGCGAATACAATGAGCAGTTCTTC. Its protein is CASSLLWGEYNEQFF.

Note on this clonotype: It may be a read error: a sequence one base away is much more abundant. The V gene is TRBV18, the J gene TRBJ2-1; TRBD1 matches 8 bases. This CDR3 is built from 15 residues. The germline V gene encodes CDR1 KGHSH and CDR2 LQKENI. Trimming removed 3 bases from V and 5 bases from J; junction bases left unmatched: 6. The CDR3 nucleotides are TGTGCCAGCTCACCCAACAGGGGGATCGACAATGAGCAGTTCTTC. Amino acids: CASSPNRGIDNEQFF.

As regards this clonotype: At one of its ends the junction is not consistent with the germline gene, which may arise from a read error. The chain uses TRBV4-3 and TRBJ2-1; D may be TRBD1 (5 bases). The germline V gene encodes CDR1 LGHNA and CDR2 YSLEER. CDR3 length: 15 amino acids. CDR3 in DNA: TGCGCCAGCCGCCAAGATGGGCAGGGTTACAATGCGCAGTTCTTC. Translating it yields CASRQDGQGYNAQFF.

Concerning this clonotype itself: A much bigger clone sits one base away, suggesting this may be a read error. The V call is TRBV6-2 or TRBV6-3, the J call TRBJ1-5; D not certain. This CDR3 is built from 14 residues. CDR1 MNHEY and CDR2 SVGEGT come from the germline V gene. Here the CDR3 reads CASSYSGGNRPQHF. CDR3 nucleotides: TGTGCCAGCAGTTACTCGGGAGGGAATCGGCCCCAGCATTTT.

For this clonotype: A single base separates this from a much larger clone, so it may be a read error. This chain links TRBV4-1 with TRBJ1-1, with D maybe TRBD1 (6 bases). There are 15 residues in the CDR3. Germline CDR1 and CDR2: MGHRA and YSYEKL. CDR3 nucleotide sequence: TGCGCCCGCAGCCATGAATCAACGTTAGGGGGTGAAGCTTTCTTT. Its translation: CARSHESTLGGEAFF.

This clonotype was detected many times. CDR3: CASSHAPGNSYEQYF. The CDR3 DNA reads as TGCGCCAGCAGCCATGCACCCGGGAATTCCTACGAGCAGTACTTC. This rearrangement joins TRBV4-1 to TRBJ2-7, with D possibly being TRBD2 (5 bases). The CDR3 spans 15 residues. V lost 3 bases and J 1 base, leaving 13 bases between the germline ends. Germline CDR1 MGHRA, CDR2 YSYEKL.

This clonotype was recorded once. A read error may be the cause here, since a much bigger clone is one base away. This chain joins TRBV7-9 and TRBJ1-1; TRBD1 aligns across 9 bases. The J segment lost 6 bases and the V segment lost 8 bases, leaving 13 bases of the junction unmatched. The CDR3 has 15 amino acids. Looked up from germline, CDR1 is SEHNR and CDR2 is FQNEAQ (reference sequence). Written as DNA, the CDR3 is TGTGCCAGCGGTCCAACAGGGGGCGTCGGCCCTGAAGCTTTCTTT. It encodes CASGPTGGVGPEAFF.

This clonotype was counted many times. The chain uses TRBV2 and TRBJ2-7; TRBD1 agrees at 8 bases. Germline values: CDR1 SNHLY, CDR2 FYNNEI. The J segment lost 4 bases and the V segment lost 7 bases, leaving 9 bases of the junction unmatched. The CDR3 extends over 14 amino acids. CDR3 sequence reads: CASKEDRVLYEQYF. CDR3 in DNA: TGTGCCAGCAAAGAGGACAGGGTATTGTACGAGCAGTACTTC.

A remark on this clonotype: A read error may be the cause here, since a much bigger clone is one base away. The rearrangement uses TRBV5-6 and TRBJ2-1; D gene unclear. This CDR3 contains 11 residues. CDR1 and CDR2 from the germline V gene are SGHDT and YYEEEE. CDR3 in amino acids: CACSLVDEQFF. CDR3 nucleotide sequence: TGTGCCTGCAGCTTGGTCGATGAGCAGTTCTTC.

About this clonotype itself: A much larger clonotype is one base distant, so this may be a read error. The gene calls are TRBV5-8 and TRBJ2-4; D is possibly TRBD2 (5 bases). The CDR3 length is 14 residues. CDR1 is SGHTS, CDR2 YDEGEE, per germline. CDR3 in amino acids: CASSPYRGTNILYF. CDR3 nucleotide sequence: TGTGCCAGCAGCCCCTACCGGGGTACAAACATTCTGTACTTC.

The sample holds many counts of this clonotype. This rearrangement joins TRBV19 to TRBJ2-3; D is unclear. The germline CDR1 and CDR2 sequences are LNHDA and SQIVND (reference sequence). This CDR3 comprises 13 residues. Trimming pared 3 bases from V and 1 base from J, leaving 5 bases between. In DNA, the CDR3 is TGTGCCAGTAGTATTGACGGCACAGATACGCAGTATTTT. Residues: CASSIDGTDTQYF.

On this clonotype itself: Just one base apart from a much larger clone, this may be a read error. V gene TRBV30 combines with J gene TRBJ1-4, with D maybe TRBD1 (5 bases). The CDR3 covers 14 residues. V was shortened by 0 bases and J by 5 bases, with 10 bases between the two germline ends. CDR1 is GTSNPN, CDR2 SVGIG, per germline (reference sequence). The DNA of the CDR3 is TGTGCCTGGAGTGTAAGGGACGAAAATGAAAAACTGTTTTTT. It is translated as CAWSVRDENEKLFF.

The gene calls are TRBV20-1 and TRBJ2-7; D gene ambiguous. The CDR3 consists of 18 residues. V lost 3 bases and J lost 0, with 24 bases in between. The germline V gene has CDR1 DFQATT and CDR2 SNEGSKA (reference sequence). CDR3 region: CSASLLNPSTRSSYEQYF. The CDR3, as DNA: TGCAGTGCTAGCTTACTTAATCCTTCAACACGCAGCTCCTACGAGCAGTACTTC.

Concerning this clonotype itself: This may be a read error, as it is one base from a much larger clone. The rearrangement links TRBV10-3 to TRBJ2-7; 9 nucleotides line up with TRBD1. J was trimmed by 2 bases and V by 4 bases; bases with no gene match: 3. The CDR3 sequence is 14 residues long. CDR1 is ENHRY and CDR2 is SYGVKD in the germline V gene. CDR3 DNA sequence: TGTGCCATCAGTGGGGGGACAGGGACCTACGAGCAGTACTTC. Protein product: CAISGGTGTYEQYF.

This clonotype showed up many times. The V and J genes are TRBV5-1 and TRBJ2-7, with D possibly matching TRBD1 (6 bases). The CDR3 extends over 15 amino acids. Trimming took 0 bases from V and 3 from J, leaving 13 bases between them. Germline CDR1 and CDR2: SGHRS and YFSETQ. CDR3 in DNA: TGCGCCAGCAGCTTGGCTCAGGGGATAATCTACGAGCAGTACTTC. Encoded protein: CASSLAQGIIYEQYF.

Ten or more counts support this clonotype. The rearrangement links TRBV12-3 or TRBV12-4 to TRBJ1-1; D is undetermined. CDR3 size: 14 residues. V was cut by 6 bases and J by 7 bases, with 18 bases left in between. The CDR3: CASSPERTGLEAFF. For the CDR3, the DNA is TGTGCCAGCAGCCCGGAGCGGACCGGGCTTGAAGCTTTCTTT.

There are many counts of this clonotype. J is TRBJ1-6 and V is TRBV27; D call uncertain. Germline-derived CDR1 and CDR2 are MNHEY and SMNVEV (reference sequence). V gave up 0 bases and J gave up 9 bases, with 15 bases separating them. The CDR3 sequence is 16 residues long. The CDR3 sequence: CASSLSRSYLSSPLHF. DNA for the CDR3: TGTGCCAGCAGTTTATCTAGGTCGTATCTAAGTTCACCCCTCCACTTT.

This clonotype was seen only a few times. A much more abundant neighbour one base away suggests this may be a read error. The chain is built from TRBV6-4 and TRBJ2-3; D unclear. The germline V gene encodes CDR1 MRHNA and CDR2 SNTAGT. The CDR3 is made up of 14 amino acids. The germline V and J ends were trimmed by 6 bases and 2 bases, with 12 bases remaining between them. CDR3 DNA sequence: TGTGCCAGCAGAGACCTAGGTTCCACAGATACGCAGTATTTT. This gives the protein CASRDLGSTDTQYF.

This clonotype was detected many times. The gene calls are TRBV6-6 and TRBJ1-5; no clear D gene. The CDR3 length is 15 residues. Germline V gene data show CDR1 as MNHNY and CDR2 as SVGAGI (reference sequence). V was cut by 7 bases and J by 6 bases, with 19 bases left in between. CDR3 in DNA: TGTGCCAGCATTGACGACGGGCAGGCTCGTCAGCCCCAGCATTTT. It is translated as CASIDDGQARQPQHF.

This clonotype came up a few times. This chain connects TRBV4-1 to TRBJ2-7, with 11 nucleotides matching TRBD1. The CDR3 has 15 amino acids. V lost 3 bases and J lost 5; bases outside the gene matches: 6. Looked up from germline, CDR1 is MGHRA and CDR2 is YSYEKL. The CDR3, as DNA: TGCGCCAGCAGCCATACCGGGACAGGGGGGAACGAGCAGTACTTC. Translation gives CASSHTGTGGNEQYF.

Concerning this clonotype itself: A much larger clone differs by one base, so this may be a read error. J is TRBJ2-5 and V is TRBV7-6, with 9 bases lining up with TRBD2. The CDR3 length is 16 residues. CDR1 and CDR2 (germline): SGHVS, FNYEAQ. CDR3 residues: CAGSLVLAGTQETQYF. The CDR3 DNA follows: TGTGCCGGCAGCTTAGTCCTAGCGGGGACCCAAGAGACCCAGTACTTC.

Remarks on this clonotype: One end of the junction varies from germline; a read error may be responsible. The chain is built from TRBV9 and TRBJ2-7; D gene uncertain. The CDR3 is made up of 14 amino acids. Germline assignment: CDR1 SGDLS and CDR2 YYNGEE. CDR3 loop: CAGSVVPGSYEQYF. For the CDR3, the DNA is TGTGCCGGCAGCGTAGTGCCAGGATCCTACGAGCAGTACTTC.

As to this clonotype: Just one base apart from a much larger clone, this may be a read error. The chain has TRBV5-4 and TRBJ1-1, with TRBD1 matching 7 bases. Germline lookup yields CDR1 SGHNT and CDR2 YYREEE (reference sequence). This CDR3 comprises 13 residues. CDR3 coding DNA: TGTGCCAGCAGCTCGCCGGGACAGCCTGAAGCTCTCTTT. This translates into CASSSPGQPEALF.

Concerning this clonotype itself: A read error may explain this, as a much larger clone is one base away. The genes are TRBV30 and TRBJ2-3, with 7 positions matching TRBD2. J was trimmed by 2 bases and V by 5 bases; bases with no gene match: 7. From germline, CDR1 is GTSNPN and CDR2 SVGIG (reference sequence). The CDR3 spans 14 residues. CDR3: CAWSLAEPTDTQYF. DNA of the CDR3: TGTGCCTGGTCCCTAGCGGAGCCCACAGATACGCAGTATTTT.